The rows below give T cell receptor beta chains drawn from one sample of a study of cytomegalovirus exposure and HLA in healthy donors. Produced via immunoSEQ multiplex PCR; TCRdb's table is partial and in-frame only. Of 190,000 or so clones in the sample, approximately 85% were seen once. Sample: PBMCs. The receptors derive from a woman aged 50 to 60 in good health and CMV-seropositive. Both conserved end residues are part of each CDR3. The order of the fields is J gene, V gene, clone size, D gene, CDR3 protein, CDR3 DNA. D genes are given only for firm matches. Clone size appears in some rows only: once, few, many, or a class for an expanded clone.

TRBJ2-5 | TRBV5-1 | - | TRBD2 | CASSLEVGGGPQETQYF | TGCGCCAGCAGCTTGGAGGTAGGCGGGGGACCACAAGAGACCCAGTACTTC
TRBJ1-5 | TRBV6-5 | - | - | CASSLNREGYQPQHF | TGTGCCAGCAGCCTAAACAGGGAGGGCTATCAGCCCCAGCATTTT
TRBJ2-2 | TRBV7-9 | - | TRBD1 | CASTRDRLTGELFF | TGTGCCAGCACCAGGGACAGGCTCACCGGGGAGCTGTTTTTT
TRBJ1-5 | TRBV27 | few | TRBD1 | CASSSLGTVGSGNQPQHF | TGTGCCAGCAGTTCGCTCGGGACAGTCGGTAGTGGCAATCAGCCCCAGCATTTT
TRBJ1-1 | TRBV28 | - | - | CASSLGGLEAFF | TGTGCCAGCAGTTTAGGGGGGTTAGAAGCTTTCTTT
TRBJ1-5 | TRBV6-1 | - | - | CASSDGQYSNQPQHF | TGTGCCAGCAGTGACGGACAGTATAGCAATCAGCCCCAGCATTTT
TRBJ2-2 | TRBV29-1 | - | - | CSVEWRGGGELFF | TGCAGCGTTGAGTGGCGGGGAGGAGGGGAGCTGTTTTTT
TRBJ2-1 | TRBV7-6 | once | - | CASSLRPSGYNEQFF | TGTGCCAGCAGCTTAAGGCCTTCGGGCTACAATGAGCAGTTCTTC
TRBJ1-4 | TRBV30 | - | - | CAWSTDNEKLFF | TGTGCCTGGTCGACAGATAATGAAAAACTGTTTTTT
TRBJ2-3 | TRBV6-1 | few | TRBD2 | CASSELGSGNFDTQYF | TGTGCCAGCAGTGAATTAGGTAGCGGGAACTTCGATACGCAGTATTTT
TRBJ1-1 | TRBV7-2 | - | - | CASSRDTGNTEAFF | TGTGCCAGCAGCCGTGACACAGGGAACACTGAAGCTTTCTTT
TRBJ1-1 | TRBV7-8 | once | - | CASTHTGGGRNTEAFF | TGTGCCAGCACCCACACTGGGGGGGGGCGGAACACTGAAGCTTTCTTT
TRBJ2-7 | TRBV28 | - | - | CASSYGGSAYEQYF | TGTGCCAGCAGTTACGGGGGTTCCGCCTACGAGCAGTACTTC
TRBJ2-7 | TRBV28 | - | - | CASSSKFQIIYEQYF | TGTGCCAGCAGTTCCAAATTCCAGATAATCTACGAGCAGTACTTC
TRBJ2-7 | TRBV7-8 | once | - | CASSRQTEQYF | TGTGCCAGCAGCCGACAGACCGAGCAGTACTTC
TRBJ1-6 | TRBV5-4 | - | TRBD1 | CASSLDAQGAYSPLHF | TGTGCCAGCAGCTTGGATGCCCAGGGGGCGTATTCACCCCTCCACTTT
TRBJ2-3 | TRBV13 | - | TRBD1 | CASSFSGTGNTDTQYF | TGTGCCAGCAGCTTTTCCGGGACAGGGAACACAGATACGCAGTATTTT
TRBJ1-1 | TRBV28 | - | TRBD1 | CASSLQGARTEAFF | TGTGCCAGCAGTTTACAGGGGGCGCGAACTGAAGCTTTCTTT
TRBJ2-7 | TRBV19 | - | - | CASSNRVSSYEQYF | TGTGCCAGTAGCAACAGGGTCAGCTCCTACGAGCAGTACTTC
TRBJ2-7 | TRBV9 | - | TRBD1 | CASSVGTGAYEQYF | TGTGCCAGCAGCGTAGGGACAGGGGCCTACGAGCAGTACTTC
TRBJ2-6 | TRBV28 | few | - | CAREPTGLSGANVLTF | TGTGCCAGAGAACCGACGGGACTCTCTGGGGCCAACGTCCTGACTTTC
TRBJ2-7 | TRBV25-1 | - | - | CASSRGSEQYF | TGTGCCAGCAGTAGGGGGTCCGAGCAGTACTTC
TRBJ2-4 | TRBV11-2 | - | - | CASSLVGGDIQYF | TGCGCCAGCAGCTTAGTAGGGGGGGACATTCAGTACTTC
TRBJ1-6 | TRBV4-1 | - | TRBD1 | CASSQESRLQGARNSPLHF | TGCGCCAGCAGCCAAGAAAGCCGCCTCCAGGGGGCACGGAATTCACCCCTCCACTTT
TRBJ2-1 | TRBV7-2 | - | - | CASSFASQGFEQFF | TGTGCCAGCAGCTTCGCCTCGCAGGGTTTTGAGCAGTTCTTC
TRBJ2-1 | TRBV18 | - | TRBD2 | CASSGGGTTYNEQFF | TGTGCCAGCTCGGGCGGGGGGACAACGTACAATGAGCAGTTCTTC
TRBJ2-6 | TRBV18 | few | - | CASSDQVPGANVLTF | TGTGCCAGCTCAGATCAGGTTCCCGGGGCCAACGTCCTGACTTTC
TRBJ1-2 | TRBV27 | - | TRBD1 | CASSLSRTGPDYGYTF | TGTGCCAGCAGTTTATCCAGGACAGGGCCGGACTATGGCTACACCTTC
TRBJ1-1 | TRBV2 | - | - | CASIEVLVMNTEAFF | TGTGCCAGCATAGAAGTCCTGGTGATGAACACTGAAGCTTTCTTT